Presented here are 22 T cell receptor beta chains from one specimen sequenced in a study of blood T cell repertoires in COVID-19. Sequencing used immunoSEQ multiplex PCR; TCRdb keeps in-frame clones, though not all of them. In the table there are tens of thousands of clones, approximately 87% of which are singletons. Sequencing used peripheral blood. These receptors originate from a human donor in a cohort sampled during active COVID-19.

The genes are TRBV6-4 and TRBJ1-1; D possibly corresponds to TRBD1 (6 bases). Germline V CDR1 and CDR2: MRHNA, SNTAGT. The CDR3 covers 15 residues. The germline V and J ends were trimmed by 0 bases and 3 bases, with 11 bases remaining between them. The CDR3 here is CASSDSPQGHTEAFF. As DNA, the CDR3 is TGTGCCAGCAGTGACTCTCCACAGGGACACACTGAAGCTTTCTTT.

CDR3 protein: CASSYSGLATVQETQYF. As DNA, the CDR3 is TGTGCCAGCAGTTACTCCGGACTAGCGACGGTTCAAGAGACCCAGTACTTC. V usage is TRBV6-2 or TRBV6-3 and J usage is TRBJ2-5, with 9 bases aligning to TRBD2. Unmatched junction bases numbered 7, after V lost 0 bases and J lost 2 bases. The CDR3 runs 17 residues. Per the germline V gene, CDR1 is MNHEY and CDR2 is SVGEGT.

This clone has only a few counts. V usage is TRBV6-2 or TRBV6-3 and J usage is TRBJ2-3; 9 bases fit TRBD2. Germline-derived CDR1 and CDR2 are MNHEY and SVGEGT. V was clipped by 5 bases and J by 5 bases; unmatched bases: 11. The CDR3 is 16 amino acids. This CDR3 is CASSTGVAGVVDTQYF. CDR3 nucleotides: TGTGCCAGCAGTACCGGGGTAGCGGGAGTGGTAGATACGCAGTATTTT.

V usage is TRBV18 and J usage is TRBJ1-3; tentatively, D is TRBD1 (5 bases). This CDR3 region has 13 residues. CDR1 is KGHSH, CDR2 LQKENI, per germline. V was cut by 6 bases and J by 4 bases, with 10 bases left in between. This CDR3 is CASSQTEGNTIYF. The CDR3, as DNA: TGTGCCAGCTCCCAGACAGAAGGAAACACCATATATTTT.

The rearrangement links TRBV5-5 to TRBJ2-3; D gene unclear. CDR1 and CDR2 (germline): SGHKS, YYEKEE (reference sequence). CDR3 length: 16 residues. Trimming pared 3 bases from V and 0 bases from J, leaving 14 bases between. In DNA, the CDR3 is TGTGCCAGCAGCTCCGCCGGAAGGCGGAGCACAGATACGCAGTATTTT. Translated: CASSSAGRRSTDTQYF.

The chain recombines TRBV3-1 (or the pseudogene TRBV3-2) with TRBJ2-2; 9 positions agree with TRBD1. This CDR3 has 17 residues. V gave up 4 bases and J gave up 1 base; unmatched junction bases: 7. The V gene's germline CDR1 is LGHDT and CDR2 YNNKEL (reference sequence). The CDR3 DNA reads TGTGCCAGCAGCCCTCCTGGACAGGGGATGAACACCGGGGAGCTGTTTTTT. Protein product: CASSPPGQGMNTGELFF.

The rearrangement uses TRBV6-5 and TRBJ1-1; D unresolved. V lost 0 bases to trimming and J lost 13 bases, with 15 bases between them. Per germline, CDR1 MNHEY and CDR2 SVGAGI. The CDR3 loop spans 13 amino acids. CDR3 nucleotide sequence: TGTGCCAGCAGTTACTCGACCAGGTCCCACGGTTTCTTT. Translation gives CASSYSTRSHGFF.

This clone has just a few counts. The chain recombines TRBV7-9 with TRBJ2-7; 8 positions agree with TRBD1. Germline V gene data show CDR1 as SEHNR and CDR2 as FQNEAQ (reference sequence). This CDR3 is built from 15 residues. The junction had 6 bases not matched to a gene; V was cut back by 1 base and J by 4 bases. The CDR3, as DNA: TGTGCCAGCAGCTTAGTCGGGACAGGCGCTTACGAGCAGTACTTC. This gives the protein CASSLVGTGAYEQYF.

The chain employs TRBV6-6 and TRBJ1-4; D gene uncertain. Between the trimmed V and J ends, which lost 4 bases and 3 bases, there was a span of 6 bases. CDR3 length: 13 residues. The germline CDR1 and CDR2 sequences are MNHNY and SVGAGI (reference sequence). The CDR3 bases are TGTGCCAGCAGTTGGAGGGCTAATGAAAAACTGTTTTTT. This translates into CASSWRANEKLFF.

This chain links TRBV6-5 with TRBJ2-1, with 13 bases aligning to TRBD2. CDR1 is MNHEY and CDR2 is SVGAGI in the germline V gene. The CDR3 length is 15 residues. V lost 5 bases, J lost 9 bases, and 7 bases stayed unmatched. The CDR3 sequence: CASSRRTSGSSEQFF. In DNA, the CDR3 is TGTGCCAGCAGTCGCCGGACTAGCGGGAGTAGTGAGCAGTTCTTC.

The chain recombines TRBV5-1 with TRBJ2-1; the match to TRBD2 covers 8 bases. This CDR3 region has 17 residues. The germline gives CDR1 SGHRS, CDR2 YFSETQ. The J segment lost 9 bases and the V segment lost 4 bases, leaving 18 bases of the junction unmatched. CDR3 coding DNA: TGCGCCAGCAGCCACGGGACTAGGCCCTCCCTTGTCGGTGAGCAGTTCTTC. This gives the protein CASSHGTRPSLVGEQFF.

CDR3 protein: CASSQAGDRYEQYF. Here the CDR3 DNA reads TGTGCCAGCAGCCAAGCGGGTGACCGCTACGAGCAGTACTTC. The chain is built from TRBV3-1 (or the pseudogene TRBV3-2) and TRBJ2-7, with D hard to call. This CDR3 has 14 amino acids. Trimming stripped 1 base from V and 3 bases from J, with 10 bases between. From germline, CDR1 is LGHDT and CDR2 YNNKEL (reference sequence).

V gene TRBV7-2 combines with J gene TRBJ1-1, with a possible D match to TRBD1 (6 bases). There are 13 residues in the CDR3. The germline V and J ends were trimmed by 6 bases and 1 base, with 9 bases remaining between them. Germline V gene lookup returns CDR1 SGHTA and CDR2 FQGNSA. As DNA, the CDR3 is TGTGCCAGCAGGCAACAGGGGAACACTGAAGCTTTCTTT. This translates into CASRQQGNTEAFF.

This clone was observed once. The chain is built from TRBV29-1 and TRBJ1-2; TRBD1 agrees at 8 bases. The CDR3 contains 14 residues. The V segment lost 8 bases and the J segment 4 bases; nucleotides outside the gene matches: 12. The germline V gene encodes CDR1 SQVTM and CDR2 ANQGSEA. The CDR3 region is CSSLRQTGGYGYTF. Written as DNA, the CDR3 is TGCAGCTCGCTGAGGCAAACAGGGGGCTATGGCTACACCTTC.

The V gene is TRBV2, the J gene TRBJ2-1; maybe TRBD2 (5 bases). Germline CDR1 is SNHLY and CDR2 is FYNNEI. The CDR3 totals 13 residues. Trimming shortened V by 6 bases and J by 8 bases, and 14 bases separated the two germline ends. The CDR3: CASSPVGVDEQFF. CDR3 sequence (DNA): TGTGCCAGCAGCCCCGTCGGGGTCGATGAGCAGTTCTTC.

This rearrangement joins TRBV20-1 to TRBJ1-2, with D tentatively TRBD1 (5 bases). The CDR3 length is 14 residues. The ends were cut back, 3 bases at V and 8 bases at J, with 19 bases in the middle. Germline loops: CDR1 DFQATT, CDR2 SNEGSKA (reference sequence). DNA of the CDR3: TGCAGTGCTAGTACACCCCTCCAGGGAGGAGGCTACACCTTC. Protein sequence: CSASTPLQGGGYTF.

The CDR3 reads CASTGPGQLIRNQPQHF. As DNA, the CDR3 is TGTGCCAGTACCGGCCCGGGACAGTTGATTCGAAATCAGCCCCAGCATTTT. This chain joins TRBV19 and TRBJ1-5; 7 positions match TRBD1. CDR1 LNHDA and CDR2 SQIVND come from the germline V gene (reference sequence). The CDR3 totals 17 residues. V dropped 7 bases and J dropped 4; count of bases not matched to a gene: 16.

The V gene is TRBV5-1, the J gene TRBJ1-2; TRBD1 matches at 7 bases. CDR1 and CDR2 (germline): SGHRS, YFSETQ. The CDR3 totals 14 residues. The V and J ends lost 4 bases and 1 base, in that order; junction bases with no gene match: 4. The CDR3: CASSAWDSNYGYTF. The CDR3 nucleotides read TGCGCCAGCAGCGCCTGGGACAGTAACTATGGCTACACCTTC.

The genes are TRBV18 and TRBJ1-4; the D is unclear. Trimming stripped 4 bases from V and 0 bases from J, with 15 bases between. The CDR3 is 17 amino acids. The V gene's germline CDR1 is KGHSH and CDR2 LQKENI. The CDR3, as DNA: TGTGCCAGCTCACAGGCCCCACGCGGGGCAACTAATGAAAAACTGTTTTTT. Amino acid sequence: CASSQAPRGATNEKLFF.

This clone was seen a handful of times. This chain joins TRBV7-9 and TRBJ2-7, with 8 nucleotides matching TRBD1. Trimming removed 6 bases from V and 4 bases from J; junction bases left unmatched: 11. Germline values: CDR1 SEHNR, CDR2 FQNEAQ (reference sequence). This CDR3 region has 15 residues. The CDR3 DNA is TGTGCCAGCAGTTCTGGACAGGGTCCCTCTTACGAGCAGTACTTC. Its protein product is CASSSGQGPSYEQYF.

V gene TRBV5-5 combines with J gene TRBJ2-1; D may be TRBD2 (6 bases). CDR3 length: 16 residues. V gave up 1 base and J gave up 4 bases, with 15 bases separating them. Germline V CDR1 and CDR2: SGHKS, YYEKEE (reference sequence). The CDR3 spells CASSLSSAGSYNEQFF. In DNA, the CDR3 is TGTGCCAGCAGCTTGTCGTCGGCGGGGTCATACAATGAGCAGTTCTTC.

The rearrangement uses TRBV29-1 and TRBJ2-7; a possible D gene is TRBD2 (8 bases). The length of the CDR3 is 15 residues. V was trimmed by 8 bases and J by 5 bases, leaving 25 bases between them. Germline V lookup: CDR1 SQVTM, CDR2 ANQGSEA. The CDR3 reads CSHTGAGGLGDEQYF. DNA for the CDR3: TGCAGCCACACAGGGGCGGGGGGCCTTGGGGACGAGCAGTACTTC.